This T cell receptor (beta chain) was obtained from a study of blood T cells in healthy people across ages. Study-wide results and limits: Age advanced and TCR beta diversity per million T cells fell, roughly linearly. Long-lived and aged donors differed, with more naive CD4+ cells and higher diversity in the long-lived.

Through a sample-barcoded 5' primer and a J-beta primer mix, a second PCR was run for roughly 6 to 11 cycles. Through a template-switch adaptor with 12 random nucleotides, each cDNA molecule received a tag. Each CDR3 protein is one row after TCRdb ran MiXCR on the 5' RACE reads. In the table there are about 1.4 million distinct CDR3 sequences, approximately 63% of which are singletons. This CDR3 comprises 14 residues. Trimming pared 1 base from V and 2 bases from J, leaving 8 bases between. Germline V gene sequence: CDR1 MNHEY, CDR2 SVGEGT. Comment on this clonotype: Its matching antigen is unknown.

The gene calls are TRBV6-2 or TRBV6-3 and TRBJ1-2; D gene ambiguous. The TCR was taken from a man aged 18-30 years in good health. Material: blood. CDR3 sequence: CASSYFRENYGYTF. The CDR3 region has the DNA TGTGCCAGCAGTTACTTTAGAGAGAACTATGGCTACACCTTC.